This T cell receptor (beta chain) originates from a study of cytomegalovirus exposure and HLA in healthy donors (dated by TCRdb to about 2017). At the level of the whole study: The 700 or so repertoires of the first cohort and the 120 or so validation repertoires were produced on the same platform, according to a later analysis. The aim of the study was to test whether cataloging public T cell receptors could identify signatures of past pathogen exposure. A separate validation cohort of some 130 different subjects was used in addition to the approximately 700-subject first cohort. The study combined high-throughput TCR immunosequencing, statistical association of individual TCRs with disease status, and machine learning to predict cytomegalovirus infection status. General findings and caveats noted by the study authors: Of the cluster scores, around 95% were above 0 in a later analysis, which found that TCRs clustered in the first cohort also tended to co-occur in the 90 to 150 validation repertoires. The authors suggested that the approach could potentially be generalized to other disease states and immunological phenotypes. The classifier was reported to diagnose cytomegalovirus status with high specificity and sensitivity in both the original and validation cohorts. Across donors, most TCR sequences were observed very rarely, whereas some public TCRs were present in many individuals. A total of about 150 TCR beta chains were listed by the study as associated with cytomegalovirus. Three of the identified cytomegalovirus-associated TCR beta chains were confirmed in vitro to be specific for cytomegalovirus antigens. All 110 or so repertoires were used to score co-occurrence in the validation cohort in a later analysis, because that analysis had no HLA typing for the cohort.

To prepare the library, the immunoSEQ multiplex PCR assay was applied. The paper's data handling went like this. A statistical classification framework was built for diagnosing cytomegalovirus status from the catalog of TCR beta chain sequences. TCRdb mirrors the immuneACCESS table, restricted to in-frame sequences. Some clones are absent from its copies; in checked studies, under half trace to an unresolved V gene, and the reason for the others is unknown. V and J calls and clone size are copied from that table; D and trimming were computed from the DNA. The sample table records 300,000 to 350,000 clones; roughly 87% of these occur just once. Around 0.88% of the sample is in the top ten clones. The CDR3 numbers 15 residues from cysteine through phenylalanine. The only DNA kept is the CDR3, 45 bases in frame from the first base. From V the trimming removes 3 bases and from J it removes 3 bases, while the gene matches leave 8 bases of the junction unaccounted for. CDR1 and CDR2 (MGHDK, SYGVNS) derive from the germline V gene.

A note on this clone: The target of this receptor is not known. No much larger clonotype is one base removed from it; base qualities were not supplied.

The donors belonged to the validation cohort of around 120 subjects, which was separate from the approximately 700-subject first cohort. The chain couples TRBV25-1 to TRBJ2-7; 7 central bases correspond to TRBD1. This clonotype originated in a man aged 25 to 45 in good health and CMV-seronegative. The sequenced sample consisted of PBMCs. The CDR3 protein: CASSEMTGFGYEQYF. The nucleotide sequence reads as follows: TGTGCCAGCAGTGAGATGACAGGGTTCGGCTACGAGCAGTACTTC.